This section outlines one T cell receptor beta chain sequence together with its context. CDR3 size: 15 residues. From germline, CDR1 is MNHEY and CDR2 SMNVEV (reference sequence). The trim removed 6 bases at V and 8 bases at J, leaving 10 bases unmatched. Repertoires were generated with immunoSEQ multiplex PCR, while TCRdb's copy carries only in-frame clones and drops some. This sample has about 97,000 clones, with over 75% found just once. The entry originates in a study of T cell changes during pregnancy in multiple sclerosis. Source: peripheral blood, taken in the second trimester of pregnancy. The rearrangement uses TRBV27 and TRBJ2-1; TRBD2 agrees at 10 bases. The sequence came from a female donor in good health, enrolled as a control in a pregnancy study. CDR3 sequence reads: CASSQRGLANHEQFF. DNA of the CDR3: TGTGCCAGCAGCCAAAGGGGACTAGCGAATCATGAGCAGTTCTTC.